Below are 14 T cell receptor beta chains sequenced from a single sample in a study of blood T cells in healthy people across ages. The authors ran a second PCR of 7 to 11 cycles using a sample-barcoded 5' primer and a J-beta primer mix. TCRdb redid the calling of the 5' RACE reads with MiXCR, one entry per CDR3 protein. The table lists approximately 880,000 distinct CDR3 sequences, 48% of them singletons. Sequencing used blood. The receptors originated from a man aged 25-45 years in good health.

The table lists this clonotype with a few counts. This rearrangement joins TRBV9 to TRBJ2-5; 7 nucleotides match TRBD1. Germline CDR1 and CDR2: SGDLS and YYNGEE. The CDR3 length is 15 residues. V trimming: 3 bases; J trimming: 0 bases; junction bases outside the gene matches: 5. The CDR3 DNA sequence: TGTGCCAGCAGCGCCCGACAGGGATACCAAGAGACCCAGTACTTC. Its translation is CASSARQGYQETQYF.

The gene calls are TRBV12-3 or TRBV12-4 and TRBJ2-1, with 8 bases that match TRBD1. The ends lost 8 bases at V and 5 bases at J; junction bases unmatched: 5. The CDR3 totals 13 residues. CDR3 residues: CASDDRGHNEQFF. The CDR3 bases are TGTGCCAGCGACGACAGGGGCCACAATGAGCAGTTCTTC.

As to this clonotype: A read error is possible here, since a much larger clone lies one base away. V usage is TRBV12-3 or TRBV12-4 and J usage is TRBJ1-6; tentative D call: TRBD1 (6 bases). This CDR3 has 14 amino acids. Between the trimmed V and J ends, which lost 8 bases and 8 bases, there was a span of 16 bases. The CDR3 bases are TGTGCCAGCGGCCCCGCCGGACAGCATTCACCCCTCCACTTT. Protein product: CASGPAGQHSPLHF.

The rearrangement joins TRBV6-5 to TRBJ1-2; D perhaps matches TRBD1 (6 bases). The CDR3 consists of 14 residues. Germline CDR1 MNHEY, CDR2 SVGAGI. Trimming took off 4 bases at V and 5 bases at J, with 14 bases between the two ends. The DNA of the CDR3 is TGTGCCAGCAGTTTTCGAGGGGGGAGATATGGCTACACCTTC. Amino acids: CASSFRGGRYGYTF.

Points on this clonotype: This may stem from a read error, because a much larger clone lies one nucleotide away. The chain has TRBV28 and TRBJ2-3, with TRBD2 identical over 7 bases. CDR3 length: 18 amino acids. CDR1 is MDHEN, CDR2 SYDVKM, per germline. CDR3 in DNA: TGTGCCAGCAGTTTCCGAAACCGGGTCCTGACTAGCACAGATACGCGGTATTTT. Translated: CASSFRNRVLTSTDTRYF.

At least ten counts were recorded for this clonotype. The V and J genes are TRBV12-3 or TRBV12-4 and TRBJ1-1, with a tentative D call TRBD1 (6 bases). Trimming removed 5 bases at V and 5 bases at J, with 18 bases between. CDR3 length equals 15 residues. The CDR3 DNA follows: TGTGCCAGCAGTCGTACTGGGGGGCTGGGAACTGAAGCTTTCTTT. Residues: CASSRTGGLGTEAFF.

The chain couples TRBV7-2 to TRBJ2-7; TRBD1 might be the D (5 bases). The CDR3 spans 14 residues. The V end lost 5 bases, the J end lost 5 bases, and 16 bases lay between the germline ends. The V gene's germline CDR1 is SGHTA and CDR2 FQGNSA. CDR3 residues: CASSLTPDSNEQYF. CDR3 in DNA: TGTGCCAGCAGCCTTACGCCTGACAGCAACGAGCAGTACTTC.

This clonotype showed up just a few times. The chain is built from TRBV27 and TRBJ1-4, with unresolved D. Germline values: CDR1 MNHEY, CDR2 SMNVEV (reference sequence). The length of the CDR3 is 16 residues. V was cut by 6 bases and J by 4 bases, with 18 bases left in between. The CDR3 region is CASSVGPEPYNEKLFF. As DNA, the CDR3 is TGTGCCAGCAGCGTAGGGCCAGAGCCATATAATGAAAAACTGTTTTTT. Full variable domain (rest looked up from reference TRBV27 and TRBJ1-4): EAQVTQNPRYLITVTGKKLTVTCSQNMNHEYMSWYRQDPGLGLRQIYYSMNVEVTDKGDVPEGYKVSRKEKRNFPLILESPSPNQTSLYFCASSVGPEPYNEKLFFGSGTQLSVL.

This clonotype was observed many times. This chain's CDR3 is CAISGGLAGTDTQYF. In nucleotides, the CDR3 is TGTGCCATCAGTGGCGGACTAGCGGGCACAGATACGCAGTATTTT. J is TRBJ2-3 and V is TRBV10-3; 10 bases map to TRBD2. Germline lookup yields CDR1 ENHRY and CDR2 SYGVKD. Trimming took 4 bases from V and 1 from J; bases not matched to a gene: 2. This CDR3 has 15 amino acids.

The chain employs TRBV28 and TRBJ2-1, with 7 bases matching TRBD1. This CDR3 spans 14 amino acids. CDR1 is MDHEN, CDR2 SYDVKM, per germline. V was pared by 6 bases and J by 1 base, with 3 bases of the junction left unmatched. Here the CDR3 reads CASRHRGSYNEQFF. CDR3 in DNA: TGTGCCAGCAGACACAGGGGTTCCTACAATGAGCAGTTCTTC.

This clonotype was counted once. The CDR3: CASSLAPDQTYGYTF. Written as DNA, the CDR3 is TGCGCCAGCAGCTTGGCCCCAGACCAGACATATGGCTACACCTTC. This chain connects TRBV5-1 to TRBJ1-2; D is unresolved. The CDR3 sequence is 15 residues long. CDR1 is SGHRS and CDR2 is YFSETQ in the germline V gene. V was pared by 0 bases and J by 5 bases, with 14 bases between.

The V and J genes are TRBV20-1 and TRBJ2-2; D call uncertain. CDR1 and CDR2 (germline): DFQATT, SNEGSKA (reference sequence). The CDR3 is 16 amino acids. V shed 3 bases and J shed 2 bases, with 16 bases lying between them. The chain's CDR3 is CSARGSLYTNTGELFF. For the CDR3, the DNA is TGCAGTGCTAGGGGCAGCCTTTACACCAACACCGGGGAGCTGTTTTTT.

The rearrangement links TRBV25-1 to TRBJ1-4, with D maybe TRBD1 (5 bases). This CDR3 region has 15 residues. Trimming took off 1 base at V and 2 bases at J, with 8 bases between the two ends. Germline-derived CDR1 and CDR2 are MGHDK and SYGVNS. In DNA form, the CDR3 reads TGTGCCAGCAGTGAATCAGGGTTCACTAATGAAAAACTGTTTTTT. This gives the protein CASSESGFTNEKLFF.

This sequence joins TRBV28 and TRBJ1-2, with D unresolved. Germline V gene sequence: CDR1 MDHEN, CDR2 SYDVKM. This CDR3 spans 13 amino acids. V lost 6 bases and J 7 bases, leaving 15 bases between the germline ends. The CDR3 DNA reads TGTGCCAGCAGGGATATGGTGCTTATTGGCTACACCTTC. Its protein product is CASRDMVLIGYTF.